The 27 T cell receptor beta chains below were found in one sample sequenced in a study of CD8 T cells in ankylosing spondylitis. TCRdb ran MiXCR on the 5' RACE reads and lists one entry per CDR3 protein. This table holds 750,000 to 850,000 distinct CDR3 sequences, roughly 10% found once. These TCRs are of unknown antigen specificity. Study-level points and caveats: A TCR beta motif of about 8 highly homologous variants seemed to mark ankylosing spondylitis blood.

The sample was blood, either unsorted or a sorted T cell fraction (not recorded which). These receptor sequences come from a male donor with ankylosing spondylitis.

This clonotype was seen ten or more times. The CDR3 DNA sequence: TGCAGTGCTAGAGATCAGAGACAGGGGTTCTATGGCTACACCTTC. Encoded protein: CSARDQRQGFYGYTF. The rearrangement links TRBV20-1 to TRBJ1-2; 8 nucleotides line up with TRBD1. The ends lost 0 bases at V and 4 bases at J; junction bases unmatched: 7. Germline V gives CDR1 DFQATT, CDR2 SNEGSKA (reference sequence). The CDR3 consists of 15 residues.

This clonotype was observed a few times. The CDR3 loop is CSASGQGSEQYF. The CDR3 region has the DNA TGCAGTGCCTCCGGGCAGGGATCCGAGCAGTACTTC. This rearrangement joins TRBV29-1 to TRBJ2-7, with TRBD1 as a possible D gene (5 bases). The V gene's germline CDR1 is SQVTM and CDR2 ANQGSEA. The CDR3 sequence is 12 residues long.

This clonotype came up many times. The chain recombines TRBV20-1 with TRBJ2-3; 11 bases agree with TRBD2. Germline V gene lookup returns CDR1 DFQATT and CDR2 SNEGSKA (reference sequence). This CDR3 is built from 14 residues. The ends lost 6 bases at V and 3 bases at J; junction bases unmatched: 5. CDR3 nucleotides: TGCAGTGCGGATAGCGGGAGGGTAACAGATACGCAGTATTTT. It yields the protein CSADSGRVTDTQYF.

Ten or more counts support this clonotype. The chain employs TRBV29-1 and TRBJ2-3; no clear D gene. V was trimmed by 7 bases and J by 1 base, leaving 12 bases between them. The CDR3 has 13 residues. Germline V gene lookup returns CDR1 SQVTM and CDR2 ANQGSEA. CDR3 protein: CSGDFLGTDTQYF. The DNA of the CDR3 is TGCAGCGGGGATTTTCTGGGCACAGATACGCAGTATTTT.

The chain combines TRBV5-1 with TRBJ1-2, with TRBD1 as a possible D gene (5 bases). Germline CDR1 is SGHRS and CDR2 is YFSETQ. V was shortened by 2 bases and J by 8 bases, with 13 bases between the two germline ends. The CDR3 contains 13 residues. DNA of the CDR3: TGCGCCAGCAGCTTTACAGTCGGGGGAGGCTACACCTTC. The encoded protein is CASSFTVGGGYTF.

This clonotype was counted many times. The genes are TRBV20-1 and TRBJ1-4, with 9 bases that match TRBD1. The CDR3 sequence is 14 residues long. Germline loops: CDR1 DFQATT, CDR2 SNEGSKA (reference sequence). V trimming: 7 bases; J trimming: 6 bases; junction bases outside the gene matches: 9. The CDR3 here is CSVAQGAMDEKLFF. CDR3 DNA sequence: TGCAGTGTCGCACAGGGGGCGATGGATGAAAAACTGTTTTTT.

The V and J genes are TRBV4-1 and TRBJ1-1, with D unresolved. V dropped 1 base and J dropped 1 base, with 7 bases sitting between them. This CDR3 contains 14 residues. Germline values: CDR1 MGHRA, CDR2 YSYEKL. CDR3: CASSQGIRNTEAFF. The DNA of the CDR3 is TGCGCCAGCAGCCAAGGGATTAGGAACACTGAAGCTTTCTTT.

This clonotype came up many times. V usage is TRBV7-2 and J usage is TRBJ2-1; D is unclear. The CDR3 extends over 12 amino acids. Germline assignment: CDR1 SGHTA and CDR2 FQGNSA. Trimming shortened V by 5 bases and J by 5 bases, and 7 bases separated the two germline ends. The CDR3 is CASSPTNNEQFF. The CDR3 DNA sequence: TGTGCCAGCAGCCCGACCAACAATGAGCAGTTCTTC.

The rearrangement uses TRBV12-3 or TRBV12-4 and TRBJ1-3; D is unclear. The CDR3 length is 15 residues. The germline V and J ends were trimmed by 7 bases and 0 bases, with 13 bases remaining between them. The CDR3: CASTPGKSSGNTIYF. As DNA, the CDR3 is TGTGCCAGCACCCCCGGAAAGAGCTCTGGAAACACCATATATTTT.

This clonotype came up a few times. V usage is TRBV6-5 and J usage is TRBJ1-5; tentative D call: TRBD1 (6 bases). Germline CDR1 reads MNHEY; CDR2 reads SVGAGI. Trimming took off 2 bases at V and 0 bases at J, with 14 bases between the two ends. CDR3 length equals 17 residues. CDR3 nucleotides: TGTGCCAGCAGTTACGGCAGGGGACTCCTTAGCAATCAGCCCCAGCATTTT. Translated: CASSYGRGLLSNQPQHF.

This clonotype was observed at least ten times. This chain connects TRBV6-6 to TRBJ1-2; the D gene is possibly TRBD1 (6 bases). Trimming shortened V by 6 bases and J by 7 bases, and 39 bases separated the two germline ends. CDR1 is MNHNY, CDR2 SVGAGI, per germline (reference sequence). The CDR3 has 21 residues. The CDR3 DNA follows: TGTGCCAGCAGCTATCGCTCGATCTTACATGGGATTGGTGGGGGGGGCCCTGGCTACACCTTC. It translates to CASSYRSILHGIGGGGPGYTF.

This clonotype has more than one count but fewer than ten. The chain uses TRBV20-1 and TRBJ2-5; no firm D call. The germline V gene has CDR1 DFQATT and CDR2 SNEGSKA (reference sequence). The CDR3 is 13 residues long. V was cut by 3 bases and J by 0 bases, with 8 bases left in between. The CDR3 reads CSARGVDQETQYF. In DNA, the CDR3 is TGCAGTGCTAGGGGTGTCGACCAAGAGACCCAGTACTTC.

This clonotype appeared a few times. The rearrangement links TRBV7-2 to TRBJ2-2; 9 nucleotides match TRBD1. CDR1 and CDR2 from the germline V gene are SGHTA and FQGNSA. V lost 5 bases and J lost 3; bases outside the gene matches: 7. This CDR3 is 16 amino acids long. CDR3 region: CASSLQQGADTGELFF. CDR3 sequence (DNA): TGTGCCAGCAGCCTTCAACAGGGGGCTGACACCGGGGAGCTGTTTTTT.

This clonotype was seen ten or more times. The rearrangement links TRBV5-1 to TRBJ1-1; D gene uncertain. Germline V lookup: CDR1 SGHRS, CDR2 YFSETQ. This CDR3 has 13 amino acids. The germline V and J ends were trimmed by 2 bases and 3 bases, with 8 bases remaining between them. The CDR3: CASSFSGDTEAFF. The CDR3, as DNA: TGCGCCAGCAGCTTCTCCGGGGACACTGAAGCTTTCTTT.

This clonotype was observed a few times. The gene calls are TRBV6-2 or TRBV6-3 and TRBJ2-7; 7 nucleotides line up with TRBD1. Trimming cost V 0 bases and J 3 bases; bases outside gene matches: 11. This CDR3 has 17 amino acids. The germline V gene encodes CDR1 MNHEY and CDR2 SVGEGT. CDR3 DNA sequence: TGTGCCAGCAGTTACTCACTCCCCGGGACAGCCTTCTACGAGCAGTACTTC. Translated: CASSYSLPGTAFYEQYF.

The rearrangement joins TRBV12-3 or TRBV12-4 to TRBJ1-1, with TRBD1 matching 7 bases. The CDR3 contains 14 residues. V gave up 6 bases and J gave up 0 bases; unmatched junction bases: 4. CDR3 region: CASSVQGLNTEAFF. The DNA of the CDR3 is TGTGCCAGCAGCGTACAGGGGTTGAACACTGAAGCTTTCTTT.

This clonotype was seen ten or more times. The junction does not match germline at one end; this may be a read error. The DNA of the CDR3 is TGTGCCAGCAGTTACTCTCGCGGTACTCCCGGGGTCTTC. Protein: CASSYSRGTPGVF. V and J are TRBV6-5 and TRBJ2-1; tentatively, D is TRBD2 (5 bases). Per the germline V gene, CDR1 is MNHEY and CDR2 is SVGAGI. The CDR3 sequence is 13 residues long.

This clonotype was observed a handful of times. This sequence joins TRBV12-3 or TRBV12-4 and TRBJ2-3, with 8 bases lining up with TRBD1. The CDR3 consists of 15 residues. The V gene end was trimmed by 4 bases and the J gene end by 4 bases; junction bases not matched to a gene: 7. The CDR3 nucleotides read TGTGCCAGCAGTTCTTGGACAGGGTGGTCAGATACGCAGTATTTT. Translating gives CASSSWTGWSDTQYF.

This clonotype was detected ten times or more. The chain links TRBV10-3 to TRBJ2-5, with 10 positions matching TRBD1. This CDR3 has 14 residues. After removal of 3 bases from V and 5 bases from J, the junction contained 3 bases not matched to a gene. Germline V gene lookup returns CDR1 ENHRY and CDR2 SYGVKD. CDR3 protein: CAISEGTGVETQYF. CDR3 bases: TGTGCCATCAGTGAAGGGACAGGGGTGGAGACCCAGTACTTC.

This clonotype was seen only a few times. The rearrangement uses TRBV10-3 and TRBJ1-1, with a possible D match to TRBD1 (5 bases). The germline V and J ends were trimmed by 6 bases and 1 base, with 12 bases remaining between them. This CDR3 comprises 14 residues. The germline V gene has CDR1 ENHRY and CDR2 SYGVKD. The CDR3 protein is CAIRDKQENTEAFF. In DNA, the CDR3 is TGTGCCATCAGGGATAAACAGGAGAACACTGAAGCTTTCTTT.

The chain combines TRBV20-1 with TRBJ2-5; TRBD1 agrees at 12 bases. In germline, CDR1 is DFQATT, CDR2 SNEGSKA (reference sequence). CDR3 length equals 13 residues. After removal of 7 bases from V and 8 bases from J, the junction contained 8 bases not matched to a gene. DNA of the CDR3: TGCAGTGTACCGGGACAGGGGGCATTAACCCAGTACTTC. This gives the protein CSVPGQGALTQYF.

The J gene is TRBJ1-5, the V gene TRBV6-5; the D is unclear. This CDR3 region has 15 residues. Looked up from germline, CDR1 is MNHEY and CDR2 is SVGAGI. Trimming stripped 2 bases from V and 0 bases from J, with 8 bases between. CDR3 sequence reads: CASSYEGYSNQPQHF. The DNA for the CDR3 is TGTGCCAGCAGTTACGAGGGCTATAGCAATCAGCCCCAGCATTTT.

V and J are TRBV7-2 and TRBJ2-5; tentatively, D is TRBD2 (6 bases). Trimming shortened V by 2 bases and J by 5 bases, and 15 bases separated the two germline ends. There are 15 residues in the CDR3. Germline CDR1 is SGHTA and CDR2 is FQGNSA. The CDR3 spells CASSLQRGRGETQYF. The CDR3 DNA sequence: TGTGCCAGCAGCTTACAAAGGGGTCGGGGGGAGACCCAGTACTTC.

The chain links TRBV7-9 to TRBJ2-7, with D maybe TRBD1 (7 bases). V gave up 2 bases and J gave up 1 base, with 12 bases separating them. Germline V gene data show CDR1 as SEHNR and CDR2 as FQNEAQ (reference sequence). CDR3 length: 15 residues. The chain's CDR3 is CASSLYAGQSYEQYF. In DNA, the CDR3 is TGTGCCAGCAGCTTATATGCGGGACAGTCCTACGAGCAGTACTTC.

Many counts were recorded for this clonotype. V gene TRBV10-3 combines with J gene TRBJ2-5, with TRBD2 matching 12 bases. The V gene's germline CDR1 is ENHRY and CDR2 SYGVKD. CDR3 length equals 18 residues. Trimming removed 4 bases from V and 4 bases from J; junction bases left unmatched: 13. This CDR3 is CAISAPSGRADEVETQYF. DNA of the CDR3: TGTGCCATCAGTGCCCCTAGCGGGAGGGCCGACGAGGTAGAGACCCAGTACTTC.

In nucleotides, the CDR3 is TGCGCCAGCAGGTACGGGACAGCGGTTGAAGCTTTCTTT. It encodes CASRYGTAVEAFF. V and J are TRBV5-1 and TRBJ1-1, with 7 bases fitting TRBD1. CDR3 length: 13 amino acids. Germline CDR1 reads SGHRS; CDR2 reads YFSETQ. After removal of 5 bases from V and 7 bases from J, the junction contained 8 bases not matched to a gene.

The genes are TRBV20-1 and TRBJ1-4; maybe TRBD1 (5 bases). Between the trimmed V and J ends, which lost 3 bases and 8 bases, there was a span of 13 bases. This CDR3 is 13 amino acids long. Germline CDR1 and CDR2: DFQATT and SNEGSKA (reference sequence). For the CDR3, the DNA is TGCAGTGCTAGGAGCGGGACTCGAGAAAAACTGTTTTTT. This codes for CSARSGTREKLFF.